This T cell receptor beta chain was identified in a study of Ad26.COV2.S vaccination and SARS-CoV-2 variants. About the study: Each vaccinee took Ad26.COV2.S intramuscularly, once or twice 56 days apart.

This CDR3 has 12 amino acids. Germline CDR1 SGHAT, CDR2 FQNNGV. The V and J ends lost 3 bases and 4 bases respectively, with 6 bases between them. The treatment denotes: roughly 20 received Ad26.COV2.S at low or high dose, single or two shots; a few received placebo; per-sample allocation not given. Sampling took place 63 days after the first vaccine or placebo injection. Participants' vaccine, an Ad26 vector, delivered Wuhan-strain SARS-CoV-2 spike. The method was immunoSEQ multiplex PCR; TCRdb's version includes in-frame clones alone and lacks a portion of them. The data contain hundreds of thousands of clones, roughly 90% of them singletons.

J is TRBJ2-5 and V is TRBV11-2; D not resolved. This sample comprised peripheral blood, obtained in a trial of Ad26.COV2.S vaccine versus placebo. The sequence was collected from a person aged 18 to 65 who received the Ad26.COV2.S COVID-19 vaccine or a placebo. The CDR3 nucleotides read TGTGCCAGCAGCTTTAACGGAGAGACCCAGTACTTC. Its protein is CASSFNGETQYF.